This T cell receptor beta chain derives from a study of CD8 T cells in ankylosing spondylitis. This clonotype was detected ten times or more. Antigen unknown. The V gene lost 4 bases and the J gene lost 5 bases, with 22 bases spanning the gap. The CDR3 runs 17 residues. Germline CDR1 is KGHDR and CDR2 is SFDVKD. Study-level results: Blood from ankylosing spondylitis patients appeared to carry a characteristic roughly 8-variant TCR beta motif. Clones linked to disease were reported to show significant enrichment in matched ankylosing spondylitis synovial fluid. Earlier work had already found some motif variants in reactive arthritis synovial fluid and blood.

Using its own MiXCR run on the 5' RACE reads, TCRdb lists one record per CDR3 protein. The repertoire holds around 210,000 distinct CDR3 sequences, with over 7% as singletons. The clonotype was recovered from a female donor with ankylosing spondylitis or in good health (not recorded which). Sequenced sample: blood, either unsorted or a sorted T cell fraction (not recorded which). The V call is TRBV24-1, the J call TRBJ1-2; D ambiguous. The CDR3 sequence is CATSDPSTPPRPYGYTF. CDR3 in DNA: TGTGCCACCAGTGACCCCAGCACTCCCCCGAGGCCTTATGGCTACACCTTC.